This TCR beta chain was observed in a study of CD8+ T cells in alopecia areata. As concerns this clone: Its antigen is undetermined.

Isolated RNA was reverse transcribed into cDNA used as the sequencing template. Profiled with immunoSEQ multiplex PCR; TCRdb holds only in-frame clones, not every one. The sample includes about 120,000 clones, under 65% of them seen just once. Study results and limitations: Lesional scalp, especially alopecia totalis/universalis, showed higher clonality than normal scalp. Uncertainty remains about how baseline CD8+ expansion links to response, with one nonresponder. While tofacitinib was given, many expanded lesional clones persisted in scalp and blood.

This sample's treatment: oral pan-JAK inhibitor, 5-10 mg twice daily. Germline CDR1 reads SQVTM; CDR2 reads ANQGSEA. The ends were cut back, 7 bases at V and 4 bases at J, with 18 bases in the middle. There are 14 residues in the CDR3. The V and J genes are TRBV29-1 and TRBJ2-3; perhaps TRBD2 as D (6 bases). This specimen consisted of CD4+ T cells sorted from blood, obtained at week 4, from a patient treated with tofacitinib. This sequence was found in a human donor with alopecia areata. The CDR3 DNA reads TGCAGCGCCAAGCATCTAGCGATGCCAGATACGCAGTATTTT. The encoded protein is CSAKHLAMPDTQYF.